The 18 T cell receptor beta chains presented below share a single source sample, sequenced in a study of beta chain features in type 1 diabetes. The study reverse transcribed the entire isolated RNA, so it sequenced expressed TCRB transcripts. The assay was immunoSEQ multiplex PCR, and TCRdb's table has in-frame clones only and misses some. The data hold roughly 350,000 clones, with roughly 11% observed a single time. Sequencing used naive CD4+ T cells from blood. All receptors come from a woman aged 25 to 39 in good health.

This clone was seen a few times. Here the CDR3 reads CANQGLGTSGSRYNEQFF. In DNA, the CDR3 is TGCGCCAACCAGGGCCTAGGGACTAGCGGGAGTCGGTACAATGAGCAGTTCTTC. V gene TRBV23-1 combines with J gene TRBJ2-1; 14 bases match TRBD2. TRBV23-1 is known as an ORF, though its function is uncertain. Germline trimming cut 10 bases from V and 4 bases from J; bases unmatched to any gene: 15. This CDR3 spans 18 amino acids.

V is TRBV5-1 and J is TRBJ2-1; TRBD2 matches 13 bases. The CDR3 totals 14 residues. Germline CDR1 SGHRS, CDR2 YFSETQ. V was clipped by 2 bases and J by 12 bases; unmatched bases: 5. The CDR3 sequence is CASSFGLAGVRQFF. The CDR3 DNA reads TGCGCCAGCAGCTTTGGACTAGCGGGAGTACGGCAGTTCTTC.

The sample holds a few counts of this clone. The chain links TRBV28 to TRBJ2-6; D not resolved. The germline V gene encodes CDR1 MDHEN and CDR2 SYDVKM. The CDR3 is 16 residues long. V was cut by 5 bases and J by 0 bases, with 11 bases left in between. The CDR3: CASSLNGPSGANVLTF. CDR3 nucleotide sequence: TGTGCCAGCAGTCTGAACGGTCCCTCTGGGGCCAACGTCCTGACTTTC.

This clone was seen more than once but under ten times. The chain joins TRBV18 to TRBJ2-5; D is perhaps TRBD2 (5 bases). Germline CDR1 KGHSH, CDR2 LQKENI. The CDR3 contains 14 residues. The V end was cut by 3 bases, the J end by 5 bases, with 13 bases between. CDR3 sequence (DNA): TGTGCCAGCTCACCGCGAGCGGAGCGGGAGACCCAGTACTTC. It yields the protein CASSPRAERETQYF.

V gene TRBV19 combines with J gene TRBJ1-1; D gene unclear. Per the germline V gene, CDR1 is LNHDA and CDR2 is SQIVND (reference sequence). CDR3 length: 15 residues. Trimming removed 3 bases at V and 0 bases at J, with 11 bases between. This CDR3 is CASSMRGRLNTEAFF. Here the CDR3 DNA reads TGTGCCAGTAGTATGAGAGGGAGGTTGAACACTGAAGCTTTCTTT.

This clone has just a few counts. J is TRBJ2-5 and V is TRBV29-1, with D possibly TRBD1 on 5 matching bases. V lost 3 bases and J 2 bases, leaving 10 bases between the germline ends. The CDR3 consists of 13 residues. Germline loops: CDR1 SQVTM, CDR2 ANQGSEA. Here the CDR3 reads CSVEIRVQETQYF. Here the CDR3 DNA reads TGCAGCGTTGAGATCAGGGTTCAAGAGACCCAGTACTTC.

The V gene is TRBV6-5, the J gene TRBJ2-7; 8 bases match TRBD2. V dropped 4 bases and J dropped 5; count of bases not matched to a gene: 13. CDR1 and CDR2 (germline): MNHEY, SVGAGI. CDR3 size: 16 residues. The CDR3 DNA is TGTGCCAGCAGTTTCCAATCCGGGACTAGTCAGGACGAGCAGTACTTC. This sequence encodes CASSFQSGTSQDEQYF.

Only a few counts were recorded for this clone. This chain connects TRBV29-1 to TRBJ2-5; 9 nucleotides line up with TRBD1. Per germline, CDR1 SQVTM and CDR2 ANQGSEA. V shed 7 bases, J shed 4 bases, and the junction held 4 bases outside the gene matches. The CDR3 is made up of 12 amino acids. CDR3 in amino acids: CSEKTGGETQYF. The CDR3 DNA sequence: TGCAGCGAAAAGACAGGGGGAGAGACCCAGTACTTC.

This clone was seen only a few times. The rearrangement links TRBV28 to TRBJ2-7; 7 bases match TRBD1. CDR3 length equals 14 residues. Germline CDR1 and CDR2: MDHEN and SYDVKM. Trimming removed 6 bases from V and 1 base from J; junction bases left unmatched: 6. The CDR3 loop reads CASRTTTGSYEQYF. CDR3 nucleotides: TGTGCCAGCAGGACCACGACAGGGTCCTACGAGCAGTACTTC.

The table lists this clone with many counts. The chain employs TRBV4-3 and TRBJ1-4; D remains unclear. The CDR3 contains 14 residues. Germline CDR1 and CDR2: LGHNA and YSLEER. V lost 3 bases and J lost 5, with 10 bases in between. As DNA, the CDR3 is TGCGCCAGCAGCCACGGAAAGAGGAATGAAAAACTGTTTTTT. Its protein product is CASSHGKRNEKLFF.

The rearrangement uses TRBV11-2 and TRBJ2-3; the D gene is possibly TRBD1 (5 bases). The length of the CDR3 is 14 residues. The ends were cut back, 4 bases at V and 3 bases at J, with 11 bases in the middle. Germline loops: CDR1 SGHAT, CDR2 FQNNGV. In nucleotides, the CDR3 is TGTGCCAGCAGCTCAGACTGGACAACAGATACGCAGTATTTT. It yields the protein CASSSDWTTDTQYF. The entire variable domain, with the rest obtained from reference TRBV11-2 and TRBJ2-3, is as follows: EAGVAQSPRYKIIEKRQSVAFWCNPISGHATLYWYQQILGQGPKLLIQFQNNGVVDDSQLPKDRFSAERLKGVDSTLKIQPAKLEDSAVYLCASSSDWTTDTQYFGPGTRLTVL.

This clone has more than one count but fewer than ten. The chain recombines TRBV11-2 with TRBJ1-1, with a tentative D call TRBD1 (5 bases). Germline CDR1 SGHAT, CDR2 FQNNGV. V lost 1 base and J 1 base, leaving 13 bases between the germline ends. The CDR3 runs 16 residues. CDR3 coding DNA: TGTGCCAGCAGCTTAGCCCTGGGGCGGGGGAACACTGAAGCTTTCTTT. This gives the protein CASSLALGRGNTEAFF.

This clone was counted only a few times. The chain carries TRBV30 and TRBJ2-5; TRBD2 agrees at 11 bases. The V and J ends lost 4 bases and 5 bases, in that order; junction bases with no gene match: 6. The CDR3 runs to 14 residues. Germline V lookup: CDR1 GTSNPN, CDR2 SVGIG (reference sequence). CDR3 bases: TGTGCCTGGACTATAGCGGGAGGGCATGAGACCCAGTACTTC. Translation: CAWTIAGGHETQYF.

The chain links TRBV14 to TRBJ2-5; 11 bases are shared with TRBD2. J was trimmed by 3 bases and V by 4 bases; bases with no gene match: 4. The CDR3 is 15 residues long. The V gene's germline CDR1 is SGHDN and CDR2 FVKESK. CDR3 bases: TGTGCCAGCAGCCGACAACTAGCGGGAGAAGAGACCCAGTACTTC. Translating it yields CASSRQLAGEETQYF.

This chain connects TRBV7-3 to TRBJ2-6; 9 bases are shared with TRBD2. Unmatched junction bases numbered 12, after V lost 6 bases and J lost 0 bases. The CDR3 loop spans 19 amino acids. Looked up from germline, CDR1 is SGHTA and CDR2 is FQGTGA. CDR3 in DNA: TGTGCCAGCAGGCCTTCGCGGGGGGGAAACGACTCTGGGGCCAACGTCCTGACTTTC. Amino acids: CASRPSRGGNDSGANVLTF.

The chain employs TRBV4-3 and TRBJ1-4; maybe TRBD1 (6 bases). The CDR3 runs to 15 residues. The ends were cut back, 3 bases at V and 5 bases at J, with 13 bases in the middle. Germline V CDR1 and CDR2: LGHNA, YSLEER. The CDR3 sequence is CASSQEGQWNEKLFF. CDR3 in DNA: TGCGCCAGCAGCCAGGAAGGACAGTGGAATGAAAAACTGTTTTTT.

The chain joins TRBV9 to TRBJ2-5, with TRBD2 identical over 9 bases. The CDR3 spans 17 residues. Trimming took 4 bases from V and 5 from J; bases not matched to a gene: 15. CDR1 SGDLS and CDR2 YYNGEE come from the germline V gene. CDR3 coding DNA: TGTGCCAGCAGCCCAACCCTAGCGGGACGGGGGTTGGAGACCCAGTACTTC. This encodes CASSPTLAGRGLETQYF.

This clone was found a few times. The chain carries TRBV15 and TRBJ2-3, with TRBD1 matching over 8 bases. This CDR3 has 16 amino acids. Trimming removed 4 bases from V and 0 bases from J; junction bases left unmatched: 6. CDR1 and CDR2 from the germline V gene are LNHNV and YYDKDF (reference sequence). Here the CDR3 reads CATSTLTGVSTDTQYF. For the CDR3, the DNA is TGTGCCACCAGCACCCTGACAGGGGTGAGCACAGATACGCAGTATTTT.